These 18 T cell receptor beta chains were all obtained from the same sample, sequenced in a study of CD8+ T cells in alopecia areata (dated by TCRdb to about 2018). Read against the paper, the sample's time point label means: baseline before oral tofacitinib. Receptor libraries were prepared by the immunoSEQ multiplex PCR assay. For TCR sequencing, RNA was extracted from every sample and reverse transcribed into cDNA to serve as template. TCRdb provides this immuneACCESS table in a form limited to in-frame rearrangements. Some clones are lacking; in checked studies, under half of them reflect an unresolved V gene, and why the rest are absent is not known. The sample table holds some 200,000 clones, of which approximately 59% were seen once. The top ten clonotypes cover about 15% of the sample. This specimen was CD4+ T cells sorted from blood, taken at week 0. The receptors derive from a human donor with alopecia areata.

This clone was seen a handful of times. This rearrangement joins TRBV29-1 to TRBJ1-2; maybe TRBD1 (6 bases). The CDR3 runs 11 residues. The ends were cut back, 8 bases at V and 2 bases at J, with 9 bases in the middle. The germline gives CDR1 SQVTM, CDR2 ANQGSEA. The CDR3 nucleotides are TGCAGCTCCGGACAGAACTATGGCTACACCTTC. Translated: CSSGQNYGYTF. The entire variable domain, with the rest obtained from reference TRBV29-1 and TRBJ1-2, is as follows: SAVISQKPSRDICQRGTSLTIQCQVDSQVTMMFWYRQQPGQSLTLIATANQGSEATYESGFVIDKFPISRPNLTFSTLTVSNMSPEDSSIYLCSSGQNYGYTFGSGTRLTVV.

This chain connects TRBV7-3 to TRBJ2-2, with unresolved D. V lost 2 bases to trimming and J lost 2 bases, with 6 bases between them. This CDR3 spans 14 amino acids. From germline, CDR1 is SGHTA and CDR2 FQGTGA. DNA for the CDR3: TGTGCCAGCAGCTTACAGGTTAACACCGGGGAGCTGTTTTTT. Protein product: CASSLQVNTGELFF.

The chain employs TRBV30 and TRBJ2-2; 7 nucleotides match TRBD1. Germline CDR1 reads GTSNPN; CDR2 reads SVGIG (reference sequence). V was pared by 3 bases and J by 8 bases, with 12 bases of the junction left unmatched. The CDR3 sequence is 15 residues long. Here the CDR3 DNA reads TGTGCCTGGAGCGGCCCATCAGGGGGTGCAGGGGAGCTGTTTTTT. This codes for CAWSGPSGGAGELFF.

The CDR3 here is CAWSVQDLRKTEAFF. The CDR3 nucleotides read TGTGCCTGGAGTGTGCAGGACCTCCGAAAAACTGAAGCTTTCTTT. The chain carries TRBV30 and TRBJ1-1; D unresolved. This CDR3 has 15 residues. V lost 0 bases, J lost 5 bases, and 16 bases lay in between. Looked up from germline, CDR1 is GTSNPN and CDR2 is SVGIG (reference sequence).

Only a few counts were recorded for this clone. The chain is built from TRBV6-5 and TRBJ2-5; D not certain. CDR1 is MNHEY, CDR2 SVGAGI, per germline. CDR3 length: 15 residues. Trimming pared 6 bases from V and 1 base from J, leaving 15 bases between. The CDR3 sequence is CASRPSLNSQETQYF. CDR3 in DNA: TGTGCCAGCAGGCCCTCCTTGAATAGCCAAGAGACCCAGTACTTC.

CDR3 region: CASSEPGRYEQYF. In DNA form, the CDR3 reads TGTGCCAGCAGTGAGCCGGGGAGATACGAGCAGTACTTC. The genes are TRBV25-1 and TRBJ2-7; the D gene is possibly TRBD2 (5 bases). The CDR3 length is 13 residues. Germline-derived CDR1 and CDR2 are MGHDK and SYGVNS. Trimming took off 3 bases at V and 4 bases at J, with 10 bases between the two ends.

This clone was observed a few times. V gene TRBV10-1 combines with J gene TRBJ2-7; 7 bases are shared with TRBD1. The length of the CDR3 is 15 residues. The ends lost 1 base at V and 6 bases at J; junction bases unmatched: 9. Germline V CDR1 and CDR2: WNHNN, SYGVQD (reference sequence). The CDR3 coding sequence is TGCGCCAGCAGTGAGTATAGGACAGGTCTTCGCGAGCAGTACTTC. It specifies CASSEYRTGLREQYF.

This clone was seen a few times. The genes are TRBV15 and TRBJ2-2; TRBD1 aligns across 7 bases. CDR3 length: 18 residues. Per the germline V gene, CDR1 is LNHNV and CDR2 is YYDKDF (reference sequence). After removal of 5 bases from V and 7 bases from J, the junction contained 19 bases not matched to a gene. CDR3 sequence (DNA): TGTGCCACCAGCGGTGGTCCGCCCTACAGGGGAGTAGGCGGGGAGCTGTTTTTT. Protein: CATSGGPPYRGVGGELFF.

The rearrangement links TRBV7-9 to TRBJ1-1; D ambiguous. The germline CDR1 and CDR2 sequences are SEHNR and FQNEAQ (reference sequence). The V end was cut by 4 bases, the J end by 1 base, with 10 bases between. The CDR3 sequence is 14 residues long. As DNA, the CDR3 is TGTGCCAGCAGCTCGCGGGGAGCGAACACTGAAGCTTTCTTT. This sequence encodes CASSSRGANTEAFF.

The chain links TRBV7-9 to TRBJ1-1, with no clear D. Trimming left V 3 bases short and J 1 base short, with 12 bases between. The CDR3 runs 15 residues. Germline loops: CDR1 SEHNR, CDR2 FQNEAQ (reference sequence). DNA of the CDR3: TGTGCCAGCAGCTTTGAGGTCCATTCGAACACTGAAGCTTTCTTT. This sequence encodes CASSFEVHSNTEAFF.

This clone was seen more than once but under ten times. The chain carries TRBV15 and TRBJ2-7; 7 nucleotides line up with TRBD1. The CDR3 runs 15 residues. Germline lookup yields CDR1 LNHNV and CDR2 YYDKDF (reference sequence). The V gene end was trimmed by 3 bases and the J gene end by 6 bases; junction bases not matched to a gene: 11. In DNA form, the CDR3 reads TGTGCCACCAGCAGCCCGGGACAGCGAGAGTTCGAGCAGTACTTC. Translating it yields CATSSPGQREFEQYF.

The genes are TRBV5-1 and TRBJ2-3; 9 bases are shared with TRBD1. The CDR3 spans 18 residues. CDR1 and CDR2 from the germline V gene are SGHRS and YFSETQ. V trimming: 0 bases; J trimming: 6 bases; junction bases outside the gene matches: 14. As DNA, the CDR3 is TGCGCCAGCAGCTTGGGACAGGGGGGAGTTCTTTCTGTGGATACGCAGTATTTT. Amino acids: CASSLGQGGVLSVDTQYF.

The chain carries TRBV30 and TRBJ2-7; tentatively, D is TRBD1 (5 bases). The germline V gene encodes CDR1 GTSNPN and CDR2 SVGIG (reference sequence). There are 15 residues in the CDR3. The germline V and J ends were trimmed by 3 bases and 2 bases, with 17 bases remaining between them. The CDR3 region has the DNA TGTGCCTGGAGGGACATGGACGTCCGGGCCTACGAGCAGTACTTC. Its protein is CAWRDMDVRAYEQYF.

This clone was seen only a few times. The rearrangement uses TRBV30 and TRBJ2-3, with TRBD1 matching over 7 bases. The CDR3 is 15 residues long. Germline lookup yields CDR1 GTSNPN and CDR2 SVGIG (reference sequence). V lost 0 bases, J lost 3 bases, and 6 bases stayed unmatched. Here the CDR3 reads CAWSVIGGLTDTQYF. The CDR3 nucleotides are TGTGCCTGGAGTGTAATAGGGGGCCTGACAGATACGCAGTATTTT.

The rearrangement links TRBV11-3 to TRBJ2-7; D is perhaps TRBD2 (5 bases). CDR1 SGHNT and CDR2 YENEEA come from the germline V gene. V was shortened by 4 bases and J by 1 base, with 11 bases between the two germline ends. The CDR3 loop spans 14 amino acids. The CDR3 is CASSYRGLSYEQYF. CDR3 sequence (DNA): TGTGCCAGCAGCTACCGGGGTTTGTCCTACGAGCAGTACTTC.

This sequence joins TRBV10-3 and TRBJ1-5, with TRBD1 as a possible D gene (5 bases). The CDR3 is 15 amino acids. CDR1 and CDR2 from the germline V gene are ENHRY and SYGVKD. Trimming cost V 3 bases and J 3 bases, with 12 bases left between them. CDR3 protein: CAISERGQDNQPQHF. For the CDR3, the DNA is TGTGCCATCAGTGAAAGGGGCCAGGACAATCAGCCCCAGCATTTT.

This clone was recorded at least ten times. The gene calls are TRBV11-3 and TRBJ1-2, with D tentatively TRBD1 (5 bases). V gave up 4 bases and J gave up 5 bases, with 20 bases separating them. CDR1 SGHNT and CDR2 YENEEA come from the germline V gene. CDR3 length: 16 amino acids. The CDR3 protein is CASSSEGRRGRYGYTF. The CDR3 nucleotides read TGTGCCAGCAGCTCAGAGGGACGGCGCGGGCGATATGGCTACACCTTC.

The rearrangement joins TRBV4-2 to TRBJ2-3; TRBD2 matches at 7 bases. Trimming cost V 0 bases and J 5 bases; bases outside gene matches: 5. The germline gives CDR1 LGHNA, CDR2 YNFKEQ. The CDR3 is 15 amino acids. The CDR3 DNA is TGTGCCAGCAGCCAAGATTCCACTAGCGTAGATACGCAGTATTTT. It yields the protein CASSQDSTSVDTQYF.